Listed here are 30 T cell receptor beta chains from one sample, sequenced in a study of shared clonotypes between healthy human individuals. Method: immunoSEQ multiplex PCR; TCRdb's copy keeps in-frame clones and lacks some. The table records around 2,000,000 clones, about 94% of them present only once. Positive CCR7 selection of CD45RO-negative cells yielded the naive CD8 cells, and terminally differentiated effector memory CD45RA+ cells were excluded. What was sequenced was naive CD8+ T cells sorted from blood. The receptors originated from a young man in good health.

In nucleotides, the CDR3 is TGTGCCAGCAGCTTAGGCCTAGCGGGGCCTTCAGATACGCAGTATTTT. This codes for CASSLGLAGPSDTQYF. The chain joins TRBV13 to TRBJ2-3; 9 bases fit TRBD2. CDR1 is PRHDT and CDR2 is FYEKMQ in the germline V gene (reference sequence). CDR3 length: 16 residues. J lost 4 bases, V lost 0 bases, and 5 bases had no gene match.

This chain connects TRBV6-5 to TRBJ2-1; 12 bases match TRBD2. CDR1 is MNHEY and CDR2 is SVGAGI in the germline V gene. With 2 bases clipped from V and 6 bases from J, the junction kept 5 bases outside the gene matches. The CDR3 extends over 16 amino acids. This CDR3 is CASSYLTSGGFNEQFF. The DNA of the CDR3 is TGTGCCAGCAGTTACCTAACTAGCGGGGGGTTCAATGAGCAGTTCTTC.

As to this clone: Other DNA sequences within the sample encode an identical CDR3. The CDR3 bases are TGTGCCAGTAGTATAGGCCACCTCTACGAGCAGTACTTC. This codes for CASSIGHLYEQYF. The chain links TRBV19 to TRBJ2-7; D is undetermined. The CDR3 length is 13 residues. The germline V gene encodes CDR1 LNHDA and CDR2 SQIVND (reference sequence). The V gene lost 1 base and the J gene lost 3 bases, with 7 bases spanning the gap.

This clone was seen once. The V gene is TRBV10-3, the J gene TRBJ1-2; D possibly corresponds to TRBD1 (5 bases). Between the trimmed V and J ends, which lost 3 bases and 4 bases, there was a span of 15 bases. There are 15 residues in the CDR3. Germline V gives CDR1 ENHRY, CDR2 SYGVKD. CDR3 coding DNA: TGTGCCATCAGTGAAGGGGAGCCGGCGTCCTATGGCTACACCTTC. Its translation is CAISEGEPASYGYTF.

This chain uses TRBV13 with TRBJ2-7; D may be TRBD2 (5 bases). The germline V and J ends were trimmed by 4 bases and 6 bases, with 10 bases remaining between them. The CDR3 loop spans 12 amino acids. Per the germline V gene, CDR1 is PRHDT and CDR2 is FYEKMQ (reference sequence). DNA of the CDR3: TGTGCCAGCAGCTCCTTAGAGGGCGAGCAGTACTTC. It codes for CASSSLEGEQYF.

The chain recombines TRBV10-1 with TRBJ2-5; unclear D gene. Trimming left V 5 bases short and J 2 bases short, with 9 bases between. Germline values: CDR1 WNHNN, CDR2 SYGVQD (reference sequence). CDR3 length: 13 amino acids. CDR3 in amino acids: CASSPIPQETQYF. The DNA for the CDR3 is TGCGCCAGCAGTCCTATACCACAAGAGACCCAGTACTTC.

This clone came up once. CDR3 sequence: CASSLTSGGPDTQYF. CDR3 in DNA: TGTGCCAGCAGCTTAACTAGCGGGGGGCCAGATACGCAGTATTTT. The chain is built from TRBV11-2 and TRBJ2-3, with 12 bases identical to TRBD2. Germline values: CDR1 SGHAT, CDR2 FQNNGV. V dropped 2 bases and J dropped 4; count of bases not matched to a gene: 1. The CDR3 spans 15 residues.

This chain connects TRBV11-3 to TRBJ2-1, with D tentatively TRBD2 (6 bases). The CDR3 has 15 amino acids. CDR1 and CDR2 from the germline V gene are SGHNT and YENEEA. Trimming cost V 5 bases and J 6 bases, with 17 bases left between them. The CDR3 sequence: CASSGYGAEGNEQFF. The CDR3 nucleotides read TGTGCCAGCAGCGGGTACGGGGCGGAGGGCAATGAGCAGTTCTTC.

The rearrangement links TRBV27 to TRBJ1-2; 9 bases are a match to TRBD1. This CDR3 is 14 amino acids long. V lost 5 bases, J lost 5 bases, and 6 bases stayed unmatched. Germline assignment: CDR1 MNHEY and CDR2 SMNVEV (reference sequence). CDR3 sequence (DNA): TGTGCCAGCAGTGTACAGGGGGCTGGGTATGGCTACACCTTC. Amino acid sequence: CASSVQGAGYGYTF.

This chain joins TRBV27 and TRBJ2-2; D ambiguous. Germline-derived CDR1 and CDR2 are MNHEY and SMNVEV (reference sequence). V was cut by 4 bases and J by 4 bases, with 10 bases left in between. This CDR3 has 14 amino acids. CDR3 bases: TGTGCCAGCAGTTCAGAACCCCCCACCGGGGAGCTGTTTTTT. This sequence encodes CASSSEPPTGELFF.

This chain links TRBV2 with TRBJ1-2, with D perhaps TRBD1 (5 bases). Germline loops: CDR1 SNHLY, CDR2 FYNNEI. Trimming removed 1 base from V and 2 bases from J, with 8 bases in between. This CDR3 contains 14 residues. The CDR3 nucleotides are TGTGCCAGCAGTGAAGTCGACAGCAACTATGGCTACACCTTC. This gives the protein CASSEVDSNYGYTF.

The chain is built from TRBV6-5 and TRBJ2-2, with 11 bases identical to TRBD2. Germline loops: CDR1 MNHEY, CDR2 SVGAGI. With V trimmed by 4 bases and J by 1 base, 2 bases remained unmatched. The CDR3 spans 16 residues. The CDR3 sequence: CASSLGLAVNTGELFF. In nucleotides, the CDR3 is TGTGCCAGCAGTTTGGGACTAGCGGTGAACACCGGGGAGCTGTTTTTT.

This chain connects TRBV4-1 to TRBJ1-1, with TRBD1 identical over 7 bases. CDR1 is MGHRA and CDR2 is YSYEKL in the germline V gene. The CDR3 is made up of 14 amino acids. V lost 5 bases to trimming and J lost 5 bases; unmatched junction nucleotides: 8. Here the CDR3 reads CASSSRRGLTEAFF. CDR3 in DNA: TGCGCCAGCAGCTCCAGGAGGGGGCTGACTGAAGCTTTCTTT.

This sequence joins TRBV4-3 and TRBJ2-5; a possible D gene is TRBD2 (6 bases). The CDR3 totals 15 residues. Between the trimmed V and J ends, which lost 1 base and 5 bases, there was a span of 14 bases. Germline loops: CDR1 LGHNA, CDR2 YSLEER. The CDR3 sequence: CASSQVEGVGETQYF. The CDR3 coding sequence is TGCGCCAGCAGCCAAGTGGAGGGAGTGGGGGAGACCCAGTACTTC.

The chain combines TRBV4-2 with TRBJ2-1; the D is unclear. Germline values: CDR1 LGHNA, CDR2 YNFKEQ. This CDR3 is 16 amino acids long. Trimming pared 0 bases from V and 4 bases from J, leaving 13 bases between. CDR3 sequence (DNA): TGTGCCAGCAGCCAAGACGATGGCACAGCATACAATGAGCAGTTCTTC. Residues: CASSQDDGTAYNEQFF.

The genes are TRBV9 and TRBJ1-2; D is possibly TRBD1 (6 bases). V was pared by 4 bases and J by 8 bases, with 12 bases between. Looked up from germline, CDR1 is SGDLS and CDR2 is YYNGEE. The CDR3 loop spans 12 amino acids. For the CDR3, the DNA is TGTGCCAGCAGCACACAGGGCGACGGCTACACCTTC. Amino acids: CASSTQGDGYTF.

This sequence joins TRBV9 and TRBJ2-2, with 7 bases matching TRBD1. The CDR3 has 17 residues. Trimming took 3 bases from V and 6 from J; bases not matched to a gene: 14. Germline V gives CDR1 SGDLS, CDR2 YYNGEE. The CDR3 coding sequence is TGTGCCAGCAGCGCAAGGACAGGCGAGACCCCCTCCGGGGAGCTGTTTTTT. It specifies CASSARTGETPSGELFF.

CDR3 nucleotides: TGTGCCAGCAGCTTGGCTGGGGGGTTTAGCACAGATACGCAGTATTTT. It yields the protein CASSLAGGFSTDTQYF. V is TRBV5-6 and J is TRBJ2-3; tentative D call: TRBD2 (6 bases). The V end was cut by 0 bases, the J end by 0 bases, with 11 bases between. There are 16 residues in the CDR3. Per germline, CDR1 SGHDT and CDR2 YYEEEE.

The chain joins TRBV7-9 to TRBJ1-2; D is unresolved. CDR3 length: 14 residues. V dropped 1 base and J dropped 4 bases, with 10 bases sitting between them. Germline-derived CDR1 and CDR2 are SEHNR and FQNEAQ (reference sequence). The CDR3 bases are TGTGCCAGCAGCTTAGGGGGTTTCGGCTATGGCTACACCTTC. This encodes CASSLGGFGYGYTF. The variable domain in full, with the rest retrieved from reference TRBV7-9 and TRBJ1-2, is DTGVSQNPRHKITKRGQNVTFRCDPISEHNRLYWYRQTLGQGPEFLTYFQNEAQLEKSRLLSDRFSAERPKGSFSTLEIQRTEQGDSAMYLCASSLGGFGYGYTFGSGTRLTVV.

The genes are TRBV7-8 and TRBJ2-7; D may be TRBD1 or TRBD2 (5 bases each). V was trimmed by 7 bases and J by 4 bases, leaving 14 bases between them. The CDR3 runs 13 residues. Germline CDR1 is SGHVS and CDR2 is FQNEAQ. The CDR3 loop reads CASNPGWGYEQYF. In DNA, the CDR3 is TGTGCCAGCAACCCAGGGTGGGGGTACGAGCAGTACTTC.

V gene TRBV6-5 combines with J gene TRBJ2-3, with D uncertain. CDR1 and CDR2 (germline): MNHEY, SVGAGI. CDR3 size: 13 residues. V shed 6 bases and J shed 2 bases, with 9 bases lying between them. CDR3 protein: CASRGRFTDTQYF. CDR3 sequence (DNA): TGTGCCAGCAGGGGCAGATTCACAGATACGCAGTATTTT.

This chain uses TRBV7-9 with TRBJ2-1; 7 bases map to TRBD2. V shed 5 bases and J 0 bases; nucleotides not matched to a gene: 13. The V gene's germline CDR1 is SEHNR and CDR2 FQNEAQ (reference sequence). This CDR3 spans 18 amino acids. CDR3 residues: CASSQTRSGDLSYNEQFF. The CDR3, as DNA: TGTGCCAGCAGCCAGACTAGGAGCGGGGATCTCTCCTACAATGAGCAGTTCTTC. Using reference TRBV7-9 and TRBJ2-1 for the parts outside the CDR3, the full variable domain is DTGVSQNPRHKITKRGQNVTFRCDPISEHNRLYWYRQTLGQGPEFLTYFQNEAQLEKSRLLSDRFSAERPKGSFSTLEIQRTEQGDSAMYLCASSQTRSGDLSYNEQFFGPGTRLTVL.

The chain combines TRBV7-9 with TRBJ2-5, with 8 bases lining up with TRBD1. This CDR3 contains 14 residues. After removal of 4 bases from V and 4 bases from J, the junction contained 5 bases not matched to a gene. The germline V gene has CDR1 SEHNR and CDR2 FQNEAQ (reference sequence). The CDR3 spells CASSSQGALETQYF. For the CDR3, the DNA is TGTGCCAGCAGCTCCCAGGGGGCGTTAGAGACCCAGTACTTC.

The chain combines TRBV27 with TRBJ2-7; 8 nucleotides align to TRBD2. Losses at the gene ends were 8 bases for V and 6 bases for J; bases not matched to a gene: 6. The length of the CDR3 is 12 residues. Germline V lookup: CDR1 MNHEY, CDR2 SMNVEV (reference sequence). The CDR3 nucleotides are TGTGCCAGCGGAGCGGGAGTTCTCGAGCAGTACTTC. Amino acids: CASGAGVLEQYF.

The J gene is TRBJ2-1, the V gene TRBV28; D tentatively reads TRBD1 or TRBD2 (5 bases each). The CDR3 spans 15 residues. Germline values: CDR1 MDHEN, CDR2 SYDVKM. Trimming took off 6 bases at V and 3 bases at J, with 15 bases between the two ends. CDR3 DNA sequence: TGTGCCAGCAGGTCCTCCACAGGACTCTACAATGAGCAGTTCTTC. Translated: CASRSSTGLYNEQFF.

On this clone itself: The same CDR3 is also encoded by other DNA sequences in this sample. The CDR3 spells CASSLDGYGYTF. The CDR3 region has the DNA TGTGCCAGCAGCTTAGACGGCTATGGCTACACCTTC. The chain uses TRBV7-9 and TRBJ1-2; D gene ambiguous. Trimming took off 1 base at V and 4 bases at J, with 4 bases between the two ends. Germline-derived CDR1 and CDR2 are SEHNR and FQNEAQ (reference sequence). The CDR3 has 12 amino acids.

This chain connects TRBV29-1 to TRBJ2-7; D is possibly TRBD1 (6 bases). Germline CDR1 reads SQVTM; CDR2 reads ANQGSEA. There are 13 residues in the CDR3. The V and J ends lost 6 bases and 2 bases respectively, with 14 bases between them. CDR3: CSVQQGLTYEQYF. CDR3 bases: TGCAGCGTCCAACAGGGTTTAACCTACGAGCAGTACTTC.

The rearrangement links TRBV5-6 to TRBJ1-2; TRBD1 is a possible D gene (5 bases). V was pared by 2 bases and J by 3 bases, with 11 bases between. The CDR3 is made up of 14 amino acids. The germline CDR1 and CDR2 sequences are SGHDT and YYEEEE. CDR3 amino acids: CASSFGGDDYGYTF. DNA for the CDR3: TGTGCCAGCAGCTTTGGGGGGGACGACTATGGCTACACCTTC.

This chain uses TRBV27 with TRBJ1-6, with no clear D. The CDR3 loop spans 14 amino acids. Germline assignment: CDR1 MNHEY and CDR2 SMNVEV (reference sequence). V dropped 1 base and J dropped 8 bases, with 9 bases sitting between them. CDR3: CASSLWGTDSPLHF. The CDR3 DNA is TGTGCCAGCAGTTTATGGGGAACGGATTCACCCCTCCACTTT.

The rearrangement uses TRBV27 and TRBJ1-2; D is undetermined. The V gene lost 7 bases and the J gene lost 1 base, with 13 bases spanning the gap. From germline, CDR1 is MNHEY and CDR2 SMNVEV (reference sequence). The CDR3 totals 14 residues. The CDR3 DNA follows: TGTGCCAGCACCCCAAGTGGGGATAACTATGGCTACACCTTC. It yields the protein CASTPSGDNYGYTF.